Listed here is a single TCR beta chain. Its antigen remains unknown. The CDR3 is 13 amino acids. The V gene lost 3 bases and the J gene lost 1 base, with 6 bases spanning the gap. Germline CDR1 reads SQVTM; CDR2 reads ANQGSEA. TCRdb keeps only in-frame clones here, not all; method: immunoSEQ multiplex PCR. This sample carries 92,000 or so clones, just under 90% of them seen once, and the ten largest clones take over 7%. This sample was taken from a study of OX40 agonist ivuxolimab in advanced cancers. Turning to the study itself: The patients received agonistic anti-OX40 (CD134) antibody ivuxolimab. Intravenous ivuxolimab was administered to patients every 2 weeks at 0.01 to 10 mg/kg. The dose-escalation cohort was about 87% male, with a mean age of 60 years, ranging roughly 23 to 85. Findings and caveats of the study: Averaged across samples, CD8+ T cells carried more expanded clones than CD4+ did.

Sequencing used CD4+ or CD8+ T cells sorted from blood, obtained in a trial of the OX40 agonist ivuxolimab. The chain combines TRBV29-1 with TRBJ2-2; D not resolved. This clonotype originated in an adult with an advanced solid tumor such as melanoma, head and neck, liver or kidney cancer. CDR3 in DNA: TGCAGCGTTGATCTTAAGAACACCGGGGAGCTGTTTTTT. Residues: CSVDLKNTGELFF.